This T cell receptor (beta chain) was observed in a study of beta chain features in type 1 diabetes. Sequenced material consisted of expressed TCRB transcripts (all of the isolated RNA was reverse transcribed). Profiled with immunoSEQ multiplex PCR; TCRdb holds only in-frame clones, not every one. The data show about 350,000 clones, roughly 21% seen once. All sorted populations exceeded 98% purity. This CDR3 has 15 residues. The germline CDR1 and CDR2 sequences are SGHVS and FQNEAQ. V lost 5 bases and J lost 2; bases outside the gene matches: 6. Whole-study findings and limits: A pattern of fewer insertions and more deletions at VDJ junctions was seen in type 1 diabetes patients.

Remarks on this clone: Its antigen is undetermined.

Sequencing was performed on naive CD4+ T cells from blood. The TCR was taken from a woman in her late teens or twenties in good health. The rearrangement uses TRBV7-8 and TRBJ1-5; 7 positions match TRBD1. In nucleotides, the CDR3 is TGTGCCAGCAGCCAGGGGGGAGGTCGCAATCAGCCCCAGCATTTT. Translated: CASSQGGGRNQPQHF.